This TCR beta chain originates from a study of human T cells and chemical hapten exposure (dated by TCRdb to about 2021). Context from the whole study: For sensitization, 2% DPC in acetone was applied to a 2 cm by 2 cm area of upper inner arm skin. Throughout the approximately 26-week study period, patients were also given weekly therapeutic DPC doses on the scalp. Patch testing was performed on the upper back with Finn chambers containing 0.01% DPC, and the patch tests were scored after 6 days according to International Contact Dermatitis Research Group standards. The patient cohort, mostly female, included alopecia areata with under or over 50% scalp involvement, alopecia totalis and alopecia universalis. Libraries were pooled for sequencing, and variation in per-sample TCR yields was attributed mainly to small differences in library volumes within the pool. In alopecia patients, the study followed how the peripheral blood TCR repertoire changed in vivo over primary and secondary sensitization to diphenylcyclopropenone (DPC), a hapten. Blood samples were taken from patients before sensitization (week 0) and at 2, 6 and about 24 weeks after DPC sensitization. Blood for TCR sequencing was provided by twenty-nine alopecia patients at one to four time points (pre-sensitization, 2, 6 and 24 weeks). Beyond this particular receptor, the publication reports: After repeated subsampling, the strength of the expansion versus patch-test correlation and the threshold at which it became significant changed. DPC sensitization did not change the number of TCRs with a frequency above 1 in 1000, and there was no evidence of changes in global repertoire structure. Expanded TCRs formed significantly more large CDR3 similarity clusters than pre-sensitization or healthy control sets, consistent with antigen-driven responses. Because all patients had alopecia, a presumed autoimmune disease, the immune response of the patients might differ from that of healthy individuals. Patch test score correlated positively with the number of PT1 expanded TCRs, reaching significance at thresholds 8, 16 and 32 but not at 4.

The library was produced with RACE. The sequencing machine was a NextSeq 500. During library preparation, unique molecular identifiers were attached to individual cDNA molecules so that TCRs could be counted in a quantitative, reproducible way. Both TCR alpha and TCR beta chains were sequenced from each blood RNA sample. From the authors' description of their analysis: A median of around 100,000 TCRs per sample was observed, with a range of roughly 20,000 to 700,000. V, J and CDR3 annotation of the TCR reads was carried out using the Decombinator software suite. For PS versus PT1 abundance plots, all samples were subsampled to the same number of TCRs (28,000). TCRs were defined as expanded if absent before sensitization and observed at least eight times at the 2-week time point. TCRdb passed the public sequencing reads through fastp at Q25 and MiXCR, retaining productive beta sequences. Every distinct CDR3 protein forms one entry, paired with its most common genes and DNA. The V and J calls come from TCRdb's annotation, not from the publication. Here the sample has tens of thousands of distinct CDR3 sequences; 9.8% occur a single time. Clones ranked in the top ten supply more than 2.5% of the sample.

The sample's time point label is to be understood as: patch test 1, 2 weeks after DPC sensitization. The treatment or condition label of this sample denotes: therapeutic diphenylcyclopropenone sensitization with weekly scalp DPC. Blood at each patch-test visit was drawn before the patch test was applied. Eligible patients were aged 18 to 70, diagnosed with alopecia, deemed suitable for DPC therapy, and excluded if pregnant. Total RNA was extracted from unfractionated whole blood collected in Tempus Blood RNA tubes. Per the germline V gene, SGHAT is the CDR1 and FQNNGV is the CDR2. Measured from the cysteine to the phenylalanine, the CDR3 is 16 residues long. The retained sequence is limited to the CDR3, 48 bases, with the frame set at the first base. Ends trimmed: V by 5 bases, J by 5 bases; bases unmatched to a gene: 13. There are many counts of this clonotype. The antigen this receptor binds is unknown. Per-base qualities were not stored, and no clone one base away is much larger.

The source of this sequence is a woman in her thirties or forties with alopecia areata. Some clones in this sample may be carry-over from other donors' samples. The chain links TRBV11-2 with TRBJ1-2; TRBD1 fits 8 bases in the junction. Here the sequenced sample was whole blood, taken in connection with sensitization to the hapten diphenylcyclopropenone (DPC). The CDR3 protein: CASSLSGQGGFYGYTF. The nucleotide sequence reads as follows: TGTGCCAGCAGCCTTAGTGGACAGGGCGGATTTTATGGCTACACCTTC.